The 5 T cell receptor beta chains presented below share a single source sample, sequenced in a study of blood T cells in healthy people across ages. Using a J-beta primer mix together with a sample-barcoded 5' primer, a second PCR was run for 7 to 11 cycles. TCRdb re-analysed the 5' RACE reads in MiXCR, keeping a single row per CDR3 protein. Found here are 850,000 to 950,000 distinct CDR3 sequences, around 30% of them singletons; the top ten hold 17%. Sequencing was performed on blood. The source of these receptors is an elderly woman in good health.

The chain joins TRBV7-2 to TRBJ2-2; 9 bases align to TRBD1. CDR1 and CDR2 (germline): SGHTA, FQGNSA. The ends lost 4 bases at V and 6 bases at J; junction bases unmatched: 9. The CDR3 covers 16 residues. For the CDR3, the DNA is TGTGCCAGCAGCTCCCGGACAGGGGAAGTACCCGGGGAGCTGTTTTTT. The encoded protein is CASSSRTGEVPGELFF.

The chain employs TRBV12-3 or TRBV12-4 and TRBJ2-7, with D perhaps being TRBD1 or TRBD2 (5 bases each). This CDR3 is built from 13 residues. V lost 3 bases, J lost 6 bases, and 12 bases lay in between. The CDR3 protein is CASSFGTRREQYF. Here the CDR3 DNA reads TGTGCCAGCAGTTTCGGGACGAGGCGCGAGCAGTACTTC.

The CDR3 is CSVDEGPGAQETQYF. The CDR3 DNA reads TGCAGCGTTGACGAGGGGCCAGGGGCTCAAGAGACCCAGTACTTC. The V and J genes are TRBV29-1 and TRBJ2-5; the D gene is possibly TRBD1 (6 bases). Germline-derived CDR1 and CDR2 are SQVTM and ANQGSEA. V was shortened by 3 bases and J by 2 bases, with 16 bases between the two germline ends. CDR3 size: 15 residues.

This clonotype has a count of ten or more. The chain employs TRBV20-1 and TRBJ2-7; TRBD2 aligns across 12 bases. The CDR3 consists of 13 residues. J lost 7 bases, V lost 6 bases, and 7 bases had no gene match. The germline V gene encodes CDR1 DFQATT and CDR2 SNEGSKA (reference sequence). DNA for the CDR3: TGCAGTGCAAGACTAGCGGGGGTAGGAGAGCAGTACTTC. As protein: CSARLAGVGEQYF.

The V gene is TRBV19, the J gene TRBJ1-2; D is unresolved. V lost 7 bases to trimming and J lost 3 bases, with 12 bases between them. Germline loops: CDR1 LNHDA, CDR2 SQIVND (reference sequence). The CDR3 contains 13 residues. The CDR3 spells CASNPLGDYGYTF. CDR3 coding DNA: TGTGCCAGTAATCCTCTAGGTGACTATGGCTACACCTTC.